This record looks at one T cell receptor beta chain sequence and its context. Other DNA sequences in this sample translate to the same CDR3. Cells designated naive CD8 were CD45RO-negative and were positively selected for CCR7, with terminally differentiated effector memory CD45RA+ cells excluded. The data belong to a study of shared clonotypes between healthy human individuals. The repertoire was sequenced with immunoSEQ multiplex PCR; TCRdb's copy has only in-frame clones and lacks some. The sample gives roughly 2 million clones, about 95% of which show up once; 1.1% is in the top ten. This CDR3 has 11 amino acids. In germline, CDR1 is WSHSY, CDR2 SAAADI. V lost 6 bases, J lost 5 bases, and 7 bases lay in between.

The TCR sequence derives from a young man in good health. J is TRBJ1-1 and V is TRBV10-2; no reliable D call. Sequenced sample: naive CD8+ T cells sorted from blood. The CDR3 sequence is CASSLGTEAFF. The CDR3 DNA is TGCGCCAGCAGCCTGGGGACTGAAGCTTTCTTT.